Each of the 21 T cell receptor beta chains below was sequenced from the same sample in a study of blood T cell repertoires in COVID-19 (dated by TCRdb to the early 2020s). Libraries were constructed by the immunoSEQ multiplex PCR assay. TCRdb carries this immuneACCESS record with in-frame sequences only. Its versions omit some clonotypes, under half of them owing to an unresolved V gene in the studies checked, with the rest unexplained. The sample yields tens of thousands of clones; about four fifths were counted once. The ten largest clonotypes hold 25% to 30% of the sample. Sequenced input: peripheral blood. These receptors were taken from a woman aged 80 or older with active or convalescent COVID-19.

This clone was picked up a small number of times. CDR3 in DNA: TGCGCCAGCAGCCCCCGGGTTTCAACTAATGAAAAACTGTTTTTT. Its protein product is CASSPRVSTNEKLFF. The V gene is TRBV4-3, the J gene TRBJ1-4; D not certain. The CDR3 sequence is 15 residues long. Germline CDR1 reads LGHNA; CDR2 reads YSLEER. Trimming stripped 4 bases from V and 0 bases from J, with 9 bases between.

V and J are TRBV7-3 and TRBJ2-1, with 8 bases matching TRBD2. CDR1 and CDR2 (germline): SGHTA, FQGTGA. V dropped 2 bases and J dropped 7; count of bases not matched to a gene: 13. This CDR3 has 17 residues. This chain's CDR3 is CASSLAGGAQELNEQFF. CDR3 DNA: TGTGCCAGCAGCTTAGCCGGGGGGGCTCAGGAGTTGAATGAGCAGTTCTTC.

The rearrangement links TRBV6-6 to TRBJ1-2; 7 bases line up with TRBD1. The germline V gene encodes CDR1 MNHNY and CDR2 SVGAGI (reference sequence). This CDR3 contains 16 residues. Unmatched junction bases numbered 14, after V lost 5 bases and J lost 5 bases. This CDR3 is CASSPYIQGSGYGYTF. The CDR3, as DNA: TGTGCCAGCAGTCCCTACATACAGGGGTCCGGATATGGCTACACCTTC.

This chain connects TRBV28 to TRBJ2-3, with D tentatively TRBD2 (5 bases). Trimming took off 7 bases at V and 2 bases at J, with 10 bases between the two ends. Germline V gene lookup returns CDR1 MDHEN and CDR2 SYDVKM. There are 13 residues in the CDR3. The CDR3 coding sequence is TGTGCCAGCATGGGCGGGTCCACAGATACGCAGTATTTT. Amino acid sequence: CASMGGSTDTQYF. The variable domain in full, with the rest retrieved from reference TRBV28 and TRBJ2-3, is DVKVTQSSRYLVKRTGEKVFLECVQDMDHENMFWYRQDPGLGLRLIYFSYDVKMKEKGDIPEGYSVSREKKERFSLILESASTNQTSMYLCASMGGSTDTQYFGPGTRLTVL.

The rearrangement joins TRBV28 to TRBJ1-5; D gene ambiguous. The V and J ends lost 8 bases and 0 bases respectively, with 5 bases between them. Germline V gene data show CDR1 as MDHEN and CDR2 as SYDVKM. The length of the CDR3 is 12 residues. The CDR3 nucleotides are TGTGCCAGCGTCAGTAGCAATCAGCCCCAGCATTTT. Translating it yields CASVSSNQPQHF.

This clone was recorded a few times. The rearrangement uses TRBV29-1 and TRBJ2-7; D is ambiguous. Germline values: CDR1 SQVTM, CDR2 ANQGSEA. This CDR3 has 10 residues. Trimming took off 4 bases at V and 5 bases at J, with 6 bases between the two ends. This CDR3 reads CSVVGDEQYF. The CDR3 DNA reads as TGCAGCGTTGTTGGAGACGAGCAGTACTTC.

This clone was found once. This chain uses TRBV28 with TRBJ2-3; 11 bases are a match to TRBD2. V shed 2 bases and J 5 bases; nucleotides not matched to a gene: 3. CDR1 and CDR2 from the germline V gene are MDHEN and SYDVKM. The CDR3 sequence is 15 residues long. The CDR3 bases are TGTGCCAGCAGTTTACTAGCGGGGGGCCGAGATACGCAGTATTTT. Translation: CASSLLAGGRDTQYF.

The J gene is TRBJ1-1, the V gene TRBV5-1, with no clear D. The CDR3 covers 14 residues. V was trimmed by 0 bases and J by 1 base, leaving 7 bases between them. From germline, CDR1 is SGHRS and CDR2 YFSETQ. CDR3 region: CASSLAYGNTEAFF. The CDR3 DNA sequence: TGCGCCAGCAGCTTGGCCTACGGGAACACTGAAGCTTTCTTT.

The gene calls are TRBV9 and TRBJ2-1, with D possibly TRBD2 on 5 matching bases. Trimming pared 1 base from V and 8 bases from J, leaving 16 bases between. There are 15 residues in the CDR3. Germline V lookup: CDR1 SGDLS, CDR2 YYNGEE. CDR3 DNA: TGTGCCAGCAGCGTACGTGGGGAGAATGGCCATGAGCAGTTCTTC. Encoded protein: CASSVRGENGHEQFF.

The chain has TRBV4-3 and TRBJ2-1; tentative D call: TRBD2 (6 bases). V was shortened by 4 bases and J by 10 bases, with 20 bases between the two germline ends. Germline V CDR1 and CDR2: LGHNA, YSLEER. This CDR3 is 15 amino acids long. The CDR3 sequence is CASSPSSASMGEQFF. The CDR3 coding sequence is TGCGCCAGCAGCCCCTCTAGCGCTTCCATGGGGGAGCAGTTCTTC.

V and J are TRBV27 and TRBJ2-7; a weak D match, TRBD1 (5 bases). The CDR3 has 13 amino acids. CDR1 is MNHEY and CDR2 is SMNVEV in the germline V gene (reference sequence). V was pared by 5 bases and J by 2 bases, with 10 bases between. CDR3 sequence: CASSPTVAYEQYF. CDR3 DNA: TGTGCCAGCAGTCCGACAGTGGCCTACGAGCAGTACTTC.

This clone was detected only a few times. This chain connects TRBV24-1 to TRBJ1-5, with D possibly matching TRBD1 (6 bases). Germline CDR1 and CDR2: KGHDR and SFDVKD. The CDR3 spans 14 residues. The V end was cut by 9 bases, the J end by 0 bases, with 11 bases between. The CDR3 nucleotides read TGTGCCACCGGGGGGGGCCTTAGCAATCAGCCCCAGCATTTT. This gives the protein CATGGGLSNQPQHF.

V usage is TRBV19 and J usage is TRBJ1-2; the match to TRBD1 covers 12 bases. The CDR3 extends over 14 amino acids. Trimming took 6 bases from V and 7 from J; bases not matched to a gene: 6. CDR1 is LNHDA, CDR2 SQIVND, per germline (reference sequence). The CDR3 sequence is CASSLGQGATGYTF. CDR3 sequence (DNA): TGTGCCAGTAGCCTGGGACAGGGGGCAACTGGCTACACCTTC.

The chain carries TRBV4-3 and TRBJ2-5; 9 nucleotides agree with TRBD1. The J segment lost 4 bases and the V segment lost 3 bases, leaving 0 bases of the junction unmatched. The CDR3 is 13 residues long. Germline CDR1 and CDR2: LGHNA and YSLEER. This CDR3 is CASSQDRGETQYF. CDR3 bases: TGCGCCAGCAGCCAGGACAGGGGAGAGACCCAGTACTTC.

This chain connects TRBV4-1 to TRBJ2-3, with a possible D match to TRBD2 (7 bases). Trimming left V 0 bases short and J 5 bases short, with 18 bases between. CDR3 size: 17 residues. Germline V lookup: CDR1 MGHRA, CDR2 YSYEKL. DNA for the CDR3: TGCGCCAGCAGCCAAGAGGTTGGGGGGGGCCGGGTAGATACGCAGTATTTT. It encodes CASSQEVGGGRVDTQYF.

The chain combines TRBV4-3 with TRBJ2-5, with TRBD2 matching 9 bases. The junction had 10 bases not matched to a gene; V was cut back by 4 bases and J by 4 bases. The CDR3 length is 16 residues. CDR1 and CDR2 from the germline V gene are LGHNA and YSLEER. CDR3 sequence (DNA): TGCGCCAGCAGCCGCGTCGCGGGGGGGCTTTCAGAGACCCAGTACTTC. Its translation: CASSRVAGGLSETQYF.

This clone was seen more than once but under ten times. The chain has TRBV7-9 and TRBJ1-4; no clear D gene. Trimming took 0 bases from V and 8 from J, leaving 4 bases between them. The germline CDR1 and CDR2 sequences are SEHNR and FQNEAQ (reference sequence). This CDR3 is built from 12 residues. CDR3 sequence reads: CASSLAREKLFF. CDR3 sequence (DNA): TGTGCCAGCAGCTTAGCGCGGGAAAAACTGTTTTTT.

As for this clone: One junction end does not reproduce the germline sequence, and a read error may be involved. The CDR3 DNA follows: TGTGCCAGCAGCGTAGCCCGGAGGAAATCCTTC. Protein sequence: CASSVARRKSF. The chain links TRBV9 to TRBJ1-2; the D is unclear. The CDR3 is made up of 11 amino acids. CDR1 and CDR2 from the germline V gene are SGDLS and YYNGEE.

J is TRBJ2-5 and V is TRBV14; D is possibly TRBD1 (6 bases). CDR3 length: 14 residues. In germline, CDR1 is SGHDN, CDR2 FVKESK. Deletions cut 4 bases from V and 5 bases from J, with 14 bases between. CDR3 DNA: TGTGCCAGCAGCCGACGGACAGTCGCGGAGACCCAGTACTTC. Translation gives CASSRRTVAETQYF.

This chain connects TRBV15 to TRBJ1-1, with no clear D. Deletions cut 0 bases from V and 1 base from J, with 12 bases between. There are 16 residues in the CDR3. Germline V lookup: CDR1 LNHNV, CDR2 YYDKDF (reference sequence). Here the CDR3 DNA reads TGTGCCACCAGCAGAGATGCGGATTCCCGGAACACTGAAGCTTTCTTT. As protein: CATSRDADSRNTEAFF. Together with reference TRBV15 and TRBJ1-1, the CDR3 gives the full variable domain: DAMVIQNPRYQVTQFGKPVTLSCSQTLNHNVMYWYQQKSSQAPKLLFHYYDKDFNNEADTPDNFQSRRPNTSFCFLDIRSPGLGDTAMYLCATSRDADSRNTEAFFGQGTRLTVV.

The chain has TRBV7-8 and TRBJ1-1, with D possibly being TRBD1 (5 bases). With 4 bases removed from V and 1 base from J, the gap between germline ends came to 13 bases. The germline V gene encodes CDR1 SGHVS and CDR2 FQNEAQ. The CDR3 extends over 15 amino acids. This chain's CDR3 is CASSWGVGGNTEAFF. In nucleotides, the CDR3 is TGTGCCAGCAGCTGGGGGGTTGGAGGGAACACTGAAGCTTTCTTT.